These 10 T cell receptor beta chains originate from one sample sequenced in a study of CD8+ T cells in alopecia areata. RNA extraction was followed by reverse transcription into cDNA, which acted as the sequencing template. The protocol was immunoSEQ multiplex PCR, while the TCRdb copy is restricted to in-frame clones and leaves out a portion. Of approximately 140,000 clones listed, approximately 87% are singletons. Here the sequenced sample was CD8+ T cells sorted from blood, taken at week 0. The receptors here all came from a human donor with alopecia areata.

The chain is built from TRBV11-2 and TRBJ2-7; D gene ambiguous. V lost 2 bases to trimming and J lost 4 bases, with 9 bases between them. The CDR3 loop spans 13 amino acids. In germline, CDR1 is SGHAT, CDR2 FQNNGV. In DNA form, the CDR3 reads TGTGCCAGCAGCTTATCCCCTGGTTACGAGCAGTACTTC. Protein: CASSLSPGYEQYF.

The chain combines TRBV7-8 with TRBJ2-1; 12 positions agree with TRBD1. Germline V gene lookup returns CDR1 SGHVS and CDR2 FQNEAQ. V gave up 4 bases and J gave up 9 bases; unmatched junction bases: 10. The CDR3 loop spans 16 amino acids. CDR3 in amino acids: CASSSFGTGGNGEQFF. CDR3 sequence (DNA): TGTGCCAGCAGCTCCTTTGGGACAGGGGGCAACGGTGAGCAGTTCTTC.

CDR3 residues: CASSLREALYQETQYF. In nucleotides, the CDR3 is TGCGCCAGCAGCTTGCGAGAGGCCCTGTACCAAGAGACCCAGTACTTC. This rearrangement joins TRBV5-1 to TRBJ2-5; D is undetermined. The germline CDR1 and CDR2 sequences are SGHRS and YFSETQ. This CDR3 contains 16 residues. V dropped 1 base and J dropped 0 bases, with 13 bases sitting between them.

V is TRBV19 and J is TRBJ1-5; possibly TRBD1 for D (6 bases). The V gene's germline CDR1 is LNHDA and CDR2 SQIVND (reference sequence). The V and J ends lost 6 bases and 3 bases respectively, with 15 bases between them. The CDR3 covers 15 residues. The CDR3 region has the DNA TGTGCCAGTAGCTTGACAGGTTATTTCAATCAGCCCCAGCATTTT. The encoded protein is CASSLTGYFNQPQHF.

The CDR3 protein is CASSQASGGSSYEQYF. DNA for the CDR3: TGCGCCAGCAGCCAAGCTAGCGGAGGGAGCTCCTACGAGCAGTACTTC. This chain joins TRBV4-1 and TRBJ2-7; 7 positions agree with TRBD2. The V gene end was trimmed by 1 base and the J gene end by 0 bases; junction bases not matched to a gene: 6. The V gene's germline CDR1 is MGHRA and CDR2 YSYEKL. There are 16 residues in the CDR3.

The J gene is TRBJ2-2, the V gene TRBV15, with 8 bases fitting TRBD1. Unmatched junction bases numbered 3, after V lost 0 bases and J lost 3 bases. There are 16 residues in the CDR3. Germline V gives CDR1 LNHNV, CDR2 YYDKDF (reference sequence). CDR3 nucleotides: TGTGCCACCAGCAGAGACGACAGGGGATACACCGGGGAGCTGTTTTTT. Its translation: CATSRDDRGYTGELFF.

This rearrangement joins TRBV18 to TRBJ1-1, with 8 bases that match TRBD1. V gave up 3 bases and J gave up 4 bases; unmatched junction bases: 4. The germline gives CDR1 KGHSH, CDR2 LQKENI. The length of the CDR3 is 14 residues. CDR3 loop: CASSPGQGATEAFF. The CDR3 bases are TGTGCCAGCTCACCCGGACAGGGTGCCACTGAAGCTTTCTTT.

The chain links TRBV7-9 to TRBJ2-7; 8 positions match TRBD1. Trimming cost V 5 bases and J 2 bases; bases outside gene matches: 8. Germline values: CDR1 SEHNR, CDR2 FQNEAQ (reference sequence). This CDR3 has 15 residues. Written as DNA, the CDR3 is TGTGCCAGCAGCCTTCAGGGGGCCCCTACCTACGAGCAGTACTTC. It specifies CASSLQGAPTYEQYF. The full variable domain, rest sourced from reference TRBV7-9 and TRBJ2-7, is DTGVSQNPRHKITKRGQNVTFRCDPISEHNRLYWYRQTLGQGPEFLTYFQNEAQLEKSRLLSDRFSAERPKGSFSTLEIQRTEQGDSAMYLCASSLQGAPTYEQYFGPGTRLTVT.

This clone was seen only once. The gene calls are TRBV5-1 and TRBJ2-1; D might be TRBD2 (6 bases). V lost 0 bases, J lost 4 bases, and 29 bases lay in between. The CDR3 runs to 21 residues. CDR1 SGHRS and CDR2 YFSETQ come from the germline V gene. The DNA for the CDR3 is TGCGCCAGCAGCTTGGGCTTTCCTGGCGGGACGGCATTACGGTATTACAATGAGCAGTTCTTC. Translation: CASSLGFPGGTALRYYNEQFF.

This chain connects TRBV7-6 to TRBJ1-1, with D perhaps matching TRBD1 (6 bases). The V end lost 1 base, the J end lost 0 bases, and 21 bases lay between the germline ends. This CDR3 has 19 residues. CDR1 and CDR2 (germline): SGHVS, FNYEAQ. The CDR3 region is CASSLVLRGDSGLNTEAFF. The CDR3 bases are TGTGCCAGCAGCTTAGTCTTAAGGGGGGACTCGGGGTTGAACACTGAAGCTTTCTTT.